The TCR beta chain described here comes from a study of blood T cells in healthy people across ages (dated by TCRdb to between 2014 and 2017). Background for the entire study: Template switching captured roughly one uniquely barcoded TCR beta cDNA molecule per two T cells in model experiments. Four age groups were formed from the donors: young (average 16 years), middle-aged (around 41), aged (around 62) and long-lived (82). The study measured age-related changes in TCR beta repertoire diversity using deep sequencing normalized with unique cDNA molecular identifiers. The study analyzed two additional independent replicas of 1 million unique cDNA reads from the same blood draw for two donors, one aged 18 to 29 and one aged 80 or older. The research as a whole found: As age increased, observed TCR beta diversity per million T cells dropped in a roughly linear way, and a significant reduction was already evident by age 40. Because donor CMV infection status was unknown, age-related changes in expanded clonotypes were potentially confounded. Estimates of total diversity based on one million sequenced T cells were considered lower bounds and underestimates. There was a strong correlation between observed TCR beta diversity and the percentage of naive T cells measured by flow cytometry. Because profiling used bulk unsorted PBMCs, naive and antigen-experienced compartments could not be compared conclusively. Compared with the aged group, the long-lived group had more naive CD4+ T cells, fewer expanded clones and increased TCR diversity, suggesting age selection.

Libraries were prepared through 5' RACE. The reads were generated on an Illumina HiSeq 2500. A second about 7 to 12 cycle PCR used a sample-barcoded 5' primer and a J-beta primer mix. A unique molecular identifier was introduced onto each TCR beta cDNA molecule by a template-switch 5' adaptor carrying 12 random nucleotides. At least 3 million CDR3-containing paired-end reads were obtained from each sample. First-strand cDNA was synthesized from all RNA with the Mint cDNA synthesis kit, primed by a TRBC-specific oligonucleotide. After uracil-DNA glycosylase treatment, a first 18-cycle PCR used universal primers M1SS and BC2_uni_R on all cDNA. As for the original processing: Each sample was normalized by randomly selecting 1 million high-quality reads, each carrying a distinct molecular identifier. Reads with shared molecular identifiers were discarded instead of being binned into consensus sequences. CDR3 identification, clonotype clustering and error correction used MiTCR with a Q25 quality threshold and the strictest error-elimination algorithm. Lower-bound total TCR beta diversity was estimated with a nonparametric unseen species model using Euler transformation. TCRdb reprocessed the public reads (quality trimming at Q25 with fastp, clone calling with MiXCR) and kept in-frame beta chains. Identical CDR3 protein sequences are pooled into one entry, listed with their most common genes and DNA. These V and J calls rely on TCRdb rather than the paper's analysis. Counted in this sample were under 1,100,000 distinct CDR3 sequences; around 25% of them appeared once. Around 0.7% of the sample is taken by the ten largest.

Systemically healthy Caucasian individuals from Russia, around 39 in total and aged about 6 to 95 years, were included as donors. Each donor gave about 10 milliliters of peripheral blood, drawn into EDTA-treated Vacutainer tubes. PBMCs were isolated by Ficoll-Paque density-gradient centrifugation, with at least 6 million obtained per sample. Total RNA, at least 6 micrograms per sample, was extracted from PBMCs with Trizol reagent. For every donor, flow cytometry on a PBMC aliquot measured the percentage of naive CD45RAhigh/CD27high T cells. Looking up the germline V gene yields CDR1 ENHRY and CDR2 SYGVKD. CDR3 length: 12 amino acids, cysteine to phenylalanine. The sequence is cut down to CDR3 DNA, 36 bases in frame from base 1. The junction carries 4 bases between V and J, which are trimmed by 4 bases and 0 bases respectively. In its sample, this clonotype was seen a few times. The antigen it binds to is not known. Qualities for individual bases were not recorded, and no much larger clone is one base off.

In addition, the sample was reused for a study of T cells of mothers and their children. The second paper further reports: Donors were nine systemically healthy Caucasian individuals: three mothers and their six children. cDNA synthesis consumed the entire amount of extracted RNA, loaded at around 1.4 ug RNA in each 15 ul reaction. Sample barcodes and 2-4 random nucleotides were added via the M1S primer in the second PCR. Over 10 million TCR beta CDR3 reads came from each mother, compared with 2.5 million to 3.5 million reads from each child. TCR recombination output is similarly shaped by thymic selection in related and unrelated pairs, with a minor effect exerted by inherited differences. Related mother-child pairs always showed normalized repertoire overlap that was slightly higher than in unrelated mother-child pairs, though the difference was never significant. Persistent microchimeric T cell clones were not detected, at a sensitivity of about 90 clones per million clonotypes. The study used deep NGS to compare TCR beta repertoires of mothers and children, seeking features distinguishing related mother-child pairs from unrelated individuals. The mean age was about 37 +/- 4 years for the mothers and around 10 +/- 4 years for the children. After adapter ligation with NEBNext reagents, the libraries were sequenced on Illumina HiSeq 2000 with 100+100 nt paired-end reads. To prevent cross-contamination, the mother and child libraries were prepared one month apart and sequenced in separate runs. For each donor, somewhere between about 500,000 and 2,000,000 distinct TCR beta clonotypes were identified. Naive TCR beta clonotypes were estimated from low-frequency clonotypes matched to each donor's FACS-determined naive share, without sorting.

This receptor was taken from a girl under 10 years old in good health. The V and J genes are TRBV10-3 and TRBJ2-7; confidence is insufficient to name the D gene. The material sequenced was blood. The encoded CDR3 is CAISVNSYEQYF. DNA sequence: TGTGCCATCAGTGTCAACTCCTACGAGCAGTACTTC.